The present entry profiles one T cell receptor (beta chain) with its context. Its antigen is still unknown. Base-call qualities are not available, and no considerably larger clone is one nucleotide away. The donors belonged to the validation cohort of about 120 subjects, which was separate from the 666-subject first cohort. Library creation used the immunoSEQ multiplex PCR assay. The authors' pipeline ran thus. A statistical classification framework was built for diagnosing cytomegalovirus status from the catalog of TCR beta chain sequences. TCRdb holds this immuneACCESS table with in-frame rearrangements only. Some clones are missing; in checked studies, unresolved V genes explain under half, and the rest has no known cause. Clone size and the V and J calls come from that table; the DNA yielded D and trimming. Within this sample are tens of thousands of clones, with around 92% of them counted one time only. Jointly, the top ten make up roughly 0.62% of the sample.

These data come from a study of cytomegalovirus exposure and HLA in healthy donors (dated by TCRdb to about 2017). For the study in its entirety: A later analysis indicated that the 120 or so validation repertoires were generated on the platform also employed for the 670 or so repertoires of the first cohort. A separate validation cohort of some 130 different subjects was used in addition to the roughly 640-subject first cohort. The aim of the study was to test whether cataloging public T cell receptors could identify signatures of past pathogen exposure. To predict cytomegalovirus infection status, the study combined high-throughput TCR immunosequencing, statistical association of individual TCRs with disease status, and machine learning.

V loses 6 bases at its end and J loses 0 bases; junction bases beyond the gene matches: 9. CDR1 is given as SQVTM and CDR2 as ANQGSEA, both from the germline V gene. The CDR3 spans 15 residues, from the cysteine through the phenylalanine. Only the CDR3 part of the read is kept: 45 bases, read in frame from the first base. Study-wide conclusions, independent of this receptor: A later analysis found that TCRs clustered in the first cohort also tended to co-occur in the 100 to 150 validation repertoires, with 94% of cluster scores above 0. Most TCR sequences were seen in very few donors, while some public TCRs were found in many individuals. A later analysis had no HLA typing for the validation cohort, so co-occurrence there was scored across all 130 or so repertoires. In both the original and validation cohorts, the classifier was reported to diagnose cytomegalovirus status with high specificity and sensitivity. The authors suggested that the approach could potentially be generalized to other disease states and immunological phenotypes. The study listed 150 to 200 TCR beta chains as associated with cytomegalovirus. In vitro tests confirmed that a few of the cytomegalovirus-associated TCR beta chains recognize cytomegalovirus antigens.

The origin of this receptor is a man in his late teens or twenties in good health and CMV-seronegative. The sequencing sample was made of PBMCs. This chain is built from TRBV29-1 and TRBJ1-2; 8 bases in the middle match TRBD1. The CDR3 loop reads CSVADRALTNYGYTF. The sequenced DNA is TGCAGCGTCGCGGACAGGGCACTTACTAACTATGGCTACACCTTC.